The clone carrying this T cell receptor (beta chain) was seen at least ten times. No antigen is known for it. V trimming: 3 bases; J trimming: 8 bases; junction bases outside the gene matches: 6. The germline gives CDR1 LNHNV, CDR2 YYDKDF (reference sequence). The CDR3 is made up of 14 amino acids. Exclusion of a patient resulted from uncontrolled infection, other autoimmune disease, pregnancy or lactation. The record originates from a study of T cells in Graves' hyperthyroidism and ophthalmopathy. Study-level findings and limits: The model foresaw ophthalmopathy a median 6.5 months prior to onset.

Amplified regions were TCR beta CDR3 sequences from RNA transcripts. A set of HTBI primers served as the primers for a first-round RT-PCR of the TCR CDR3. Each CDR3 protein gets one entry after TCRdb re-called the multiplex PCR reads with MiXCR. The table includes around 300,000 distinct CDR3 sequences, roughly 20% detected once. The V and J genes are TRBV15 and TRBJ2-1; 8 bases are shared with TRBD2. The TCR was taken from a man under 40 with Graves' ophthalmopathy. The sequenced sample was blood. The CDR3 bases are TGTGCCACCAGCAGGGGGACTAGGACGGATGAGCAGTTCTTC. Translated: CATSRGTRTDEQFF.